This TCR beta chain was identified during a study of blood T cell repertoires in COVID-19. Trimming shortened V by 5 bases and J by 4 bases, and 14 bases separated the two germline ends. CDR1 is SGHVS, CDR2 FQNEAQ, per germline. The CDR3 covers 14 residues. Method: immunoSEQ multiplex PCR; TCRdb's copy keeps in-frame clones and lacks some. Seen here are 200,000 or so clones, 80% to 90% observed once, and the top ten hold approximately 6.1%. The sequence came from an elderly man with acute or convalescent COVID-19. The chain uses TRBV7-8 and TRBJ1-1, with no clear D. Input material: peripheral blood. The CDR3 DNA sequence: TGTGCCAGCAGCCAGGTTTCTGGAGCCACTGAAGCTTTCTTT. Amino acids: CASSQVSGATEAFF.